The rows below give T cell receptor beta chains drawn from one sample of a study of T-cell reconstitution after alpha-beta-depleted transplantation in children. In TCRdb, the PCR reads were re-called with MiXCR into one record per CDR3 protein. The data contain more than 300,000 distinct CDR3 sequences, about a sixth of them seen just once; the ten biggest clones take up about 41%. The specimen was PBMCs, mostly from graft donor cells, collected 360 days after TCRalphabeta/CD19-depleted stem cell transplant. These receptors were collected from a male patient between 2 and 15 years old who had a stem cell transplant for acute lymphoblastic leukemia, so the T cells may come from the graft donor. Both conserved end residues are trimmed from each CDR3.

j_call	v_call	cdr3_aa
TRBJ2-5	TRBV9	ASSATGGPQETQY
TRBJ2-7	TRBV28	ASSRSLAGGAYEQY
TRBJ1-2	TRBV25-1	ASSEAGGHYGYT
TRBJ1-3	TRBV29-1	SVQRSLGNTIY
TRBJ2-1	TRBV5-1	ASSFGPNNEQF
TRBJ1-3	TRBV4-1	ASSQVSGKTGAGNTIY
TRBJ2-1	TRBV11-1	ASSLADWREGLGYEQF
TRBJ2-6	TRBV7-9	ASVRGKSGANVLT
TRBJ2-7	TRBV4-2	ASSQDWEGYEQY
TRBJ2-2	TRBV5-1	ASSFGAGRITGELF
TRBJ2-5	TRBV7-9	ASSPPFGAQETQY
TRBJ1-1	TRBV10-2	ASSEPRGGPEAF
TRBJ2-3	TRBV24-1	ATSDFRQSTDTQY
TRBJ2-6	TRBV2	ASISWAGANVLT
TRBJ2-7	TRBV11-2	ASKQGSPLYEQY
TRBJ2-5	TRBV5-1	ASSLGVIAGRQETQY
TRBJ2-1	TRBV28	ASSLGTSLEQF
TRBJ1-5	TRBV27	ASVDYFQPQH
TRBJ2-3	TRBV28	ASRLNTDTQY
TRBJ1-1	TRBV20-1	SARPSPLAEAF
TRBJ2-6	TRBV5-1	ASSLFGDGGHSGANFLT
TRBJ2-1	TRBV5-1	ASSFNFRGDEQF
TRBJ2-7	TRBV29-1	SVGRHLDEQY
TRBJ2-7	TRBV7-9	ASSLGPLGQVSYEQY
TRBJ2-3	TRBV12-3/TRBV12-4	ASRGTDTQY
TRBJ2-2	TRBV7-6	ASSLLEAGELF
TRBJ2-7	TRBV4-2	ASSYLGETEQY
TRBJ2-2	TRBV7-9	ASSSPGGPTGELF
TRBJ2-3	TRBV5-1	ASSLDSGADTQY
TRBJ2-5	TRBV5-1	ASSLEGWGETQY
TRBJ2-2	TRBV28	ASSQGPTGELF
TRBJ2-1	TRBV20-1	SAREGTSGRNEQF
TRBJ2-3	TRBV28	ASGTREPNTQY
TRBJ2-1	TRBV25-1	ASVQPGTYNEQF
TRBJ2-5	TRBV10-3	AFSSPRGGRKETQY
TRBJ2-7	TRBV12-3/TRBV12-4	ASSPFYGEQY
TRBJ2-3	TRBV5-5	ASSLLREGPDTQY
TRBJ1-5	TRBV27	ASSLTRNQPQH
TRBJ2-7	TRBV5-1	ASSNRHREGEQY
TRBJ1-1	TRBV27	ASSLDRGRGAF
TRBJ2-7	TRBV29-1	SAIGTDSYEQY
TRBJ2-2	TRBV18	ASSPSGAANTGELF
TRBJ2-1	TRBV20-1	SARESGVFYNEQF
TRBJ2-1	TRBV27	ASSLVGLAFHEQF
TRBJ2-6	TRBV28	ASTQGGRGANVLT
TRBJ1-1	TRBV12-3/TRBV12-4	ASSLWQGKTEAF
TRBJ2-7	TRBV20-1	SARARTGSYSSYEQY
TRBJ2-2	TRBV11-2	ASSLLLADLKNTGELF
TRBJ2-3	TRBV7-3	ASSLTGTSGGTDTQY
TRBJ2-1	TRBV7-3	ASSLQGALDEQF
TRBJ2-1	TRBV7-6	ASSLQAGGPIYNEQF